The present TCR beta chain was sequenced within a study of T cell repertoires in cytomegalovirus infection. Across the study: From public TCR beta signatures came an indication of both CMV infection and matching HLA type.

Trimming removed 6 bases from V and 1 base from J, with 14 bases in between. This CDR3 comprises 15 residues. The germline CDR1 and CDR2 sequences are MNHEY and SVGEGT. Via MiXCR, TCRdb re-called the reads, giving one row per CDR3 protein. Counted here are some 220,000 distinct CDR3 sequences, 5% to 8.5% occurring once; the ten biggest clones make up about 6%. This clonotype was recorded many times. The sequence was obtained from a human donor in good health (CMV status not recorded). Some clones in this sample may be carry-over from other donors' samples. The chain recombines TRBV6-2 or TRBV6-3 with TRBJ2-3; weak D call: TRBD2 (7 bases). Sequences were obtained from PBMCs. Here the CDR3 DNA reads TGTGCCAGCAGGAAGGCGGGGGCCCGCACAGATACGCAGTATTTT. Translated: CASRKAGARTDTQYF.